This entry lists 30 T cell receptor beta chains sequenced from one sample in a study of cytomegalovirus exposure and HLA in healthy donors (dated by TCRdb to between 2016 and 2019). Library method: the immunoSEQ multiplex PCR assay. The multiplex PCR relied on a mix of 60 forward primers for TCR Vbeta segments and 13 reverse primers for TCR Jbeta segments. TCRdb carries this immuneACCESS record with in-frame sequences only. Its versions omit some clonotypes, under half of them owing to an unresolved V gene in the studies checked, with the rest unexplained. The table for this sample lists tens of thousands of clones. The top ten clones comprise approximately 9.9% of the sample. Sequenced material: PBMCs. The receptors here all came from a woman between 45 and 65 years old in good health and CMV-seropositive.

This chain connects TRBV4-2 to TRBJ2-1; 9 positions agree with TRBD1. This CDR3 region has 13 residues. Germline trimming cut 7 bases from V and 3 bases from J; bases unmatched to any gene: 1. Germline V gene lookup returns CDR1 LGHNA and CDR2 YNFKEQ. CDR3 DNA sequence: TGTGCCAGCATGGGACAGGGCTACAATGAGCAGTTCTTC. This sequence encodes CASMGQGYNEQFF.

This chain links TRBV28 with TRBJ1-4; weak D call: TRBD1 (6 bases). Germline V gene lookup returns CDR1 MDHEN and CDR2 SYDVKM. Trimming removed 2 bases at V and 0 bases at J, with 10 bases between. This CDR3 has 16 amino acids. In DNA, the CDR3 is TGTGCCAGCAGTTTAACAGGGATTGCAACTAATGAAAAACTGTTTTTT. It specifies CASSLTGIATNEKLFF.

This chain connects TRBV4-1 to TRBJ1-1; D is perhaps TRBD1 (5 bases). Trimming removed 5 bases at V and 3 bases at J, with 10 bases between. CDR3 length: 13 amino acids. From germline, CDR1 is MGHRA and CDR2 YSYEKL. The CDR3 nucleotides read TGCGCCAGCAGCTCTGACAGTTACACTGAAGCTTTCTTT. Its translation: CASSSDSYTEAFF.

The J gene is TRBJ1-4, the V gene TRBV7-2, with unresolved D. The germline V gene encodes CDR1 SGHTA and CDR2 FQGNSA. V was cut by 2 bases and J by 0 bases, with 4 bases left in between. The CDR3 is 14 residues long. CDR3 region: CASSLSPTNEKLFF. Here the CDR3 DNA reads TGTGCCAGCAGCTTAAGCCCAACTAATGAAAAACTGTTTTTT.

V gene TRBV28 combines with J gene TRBJ1-3; D remains unclear. The V end was cut by 5 bases, the J end by 0 bases, with 14 bases between. Germline V gene sequence: CDR1 MDHEN, CDR2 SYDVKM. CDR3 length: 16 residues. CDR3 residues: CASSPRRVRSGNTIYF. The CDR3 DNA sequence: TGTGCCAGCAGTCCCCGGCGGGTCCGCTCTGGAAACACCATATATTTT.

The rearrangement uses TRBV6-5 and TRBJ2-4; tentative D call: TRBD1 (6 bases). This CDR3 is 15 amino acids long. Germline V gene sequence: CDR1 MNHEY, CDR2 SVGAGI. Trimming left V 2 bases short and J 2 bases short, with 10 bases between. The CDR3 nucleotides are TGTGCCAGCAGTTACGGGGGCCCGACCAAAAACATTCAGTACTTC. Translating gives CASSYGGPTKNIQYF.

The CDR3 nucleotides read TGTGCCAGCAGTTTATTAGGACAGGGGCCAGAAGGCTACACCTTC. Its translation: CASSLLGQGPEGYTF. The rearrangement links TRBV27 to TRBJ1-2; 9 bases are a match to TRBD1. From germline, CDR1 is MNHEY and CDR2 SMNVEV (reference sequence). The CDR3 is made up of 15 amino acids. V shed 1 base and J 8 bases; nucleotides not matched to a gene: 8.

The chain joins TRBV7-2 to TRBJ1-5, with a weak D call TRBD1 (5 bases). The CDR3 covers 16 residues. Germline lookup yields CDR1 SGHTA and CDR2 FQGNSA. V was pared by 5 bases and J by 7 bases, with 21 bases between. CDR3 sequence (DNA): TGTGCCAGCAGCCAGACCTCCGGGGGGGGAGGACAGCCCCAGCATTTT. Translating gives CASSQTSGGGGQPQHF.

CDR3: CASSFPGSYEQYF. The CDR3 coding sequence is TGTGCCAGCAGCTTTCCAGGTTCCTACGAGCAGTACTTC. The V gene is TRBV11-2, the J gene TRBJ2-7; no clear D. CDR1 and CDR2 (germline): SGHAT, FQNNGV. This CDR3 is built from 13 residues. V lost 3 bases to trimming and J lost 1 base, with 7 bases between them. Based on the CDR3 plus reference TRBV11-2 and TRBJ2-7, the full variable domain is EAGVAQSPRYKIIEKRQSVAFWCNPISGHATLYWYQQILGQGPKLLIQFQNNGVVDDSQLPKDRFSAERLKGVDSTLKIQPAKLEDSAVYLCASSFPGSYEQYFGPGTRLTVT.

The CDR3 here is CASSDSAYEQYF. As DNA, the CDR3 is TGCGCCAGCAGTGACAGTGCCTACGAGCAGTACTTC. The chain employs TRBV10-1 and TRBJ2-7; D gene uncertain. Trimming took 3 bases from V and 2 from J, leaving 5 bases between them. The CDR3 runs 12 residues. The germline CDR1 and CDR2 sequences are WNHNN and SYGVQD (reference sequence).

The chain has TRBV7-9 and TRBJ1-1; D ambiguous. There are 14 residues in the CDR3. V was pared by 5 bases and J by 1 base, with 11 bases between. Germline V CDR1 and CDR2: SEHNR, FQNEAQ (reference sequence). CDR3 in DNA: TGTGCCAGCAGCGGGAGATTCGCGAACACTGAAGCTTTCTTT. Amino acid sequence: CASSGRFANTEAFF.

The chain uses TRBV28 and TRBJ2-3, with 8 positions matching TRBD2. The CDR3 has 15 amino acids. V dropped 5 bases and J dropped 4; count of bases not matched to a gene: 8. Germline V CDR1 and CDR2: MDHEN, SYDVKM. The CDR3 DNA follows: TGTGCCAGCAGTCCCAGCGGGAGTGGTCCAGATACGCAGTATTTT. The encoded protein is CASSPSGSGPDTQYF. Together with reference TRBV28 and TRBJ2-3, the CDR3 gives the full variable domain: DVKVTQSSRYLVKRTGEKVFLECVQDMDHENMFWYRQDPGLGLRLIYFSYDVKMKEKGDIPEGYSVSREKKERFSLILESASTNQTSMYLCASSPSGSGPDTQYFGPGTRLTVL.

This chain connects TRBV7-2 to TRBJ1-2; TRBD1 matches at 9 bases. Germline CDR1 and CDR2: SGHTA and FQGNSA. The V segment lost 4 bases and the J segment 2 bases; nucleotides outside the gene matches: 8. CDR3 length: 16 amino acids. CDR3 residues: CASSSPGQGPNYGYTF. CDR3 DNA: TGTGCCAGCAGCTCACCGGGACAGGGTCCAAACTATGGCTACACCTTC.

This chain links TRBV5-4 with TRBJ2-3, with 8 bases lining up with TRBD2. J was trimmed by 6 bases and V by 0 bases; bases with no gene match: 9. The germline gives CDR1 SGHNT, CDR2 YYREEE (reference sequence). The CDR3 loop spans 16 amino acids. CDR3 amino acids: CASSLVPSGPGDTQYF. CDR3 nucleotides: TGTGCCAGCAGCTTGGTACCTAGCGGGCCTGGGGATACGCAGTATTTT.

The chain uses TRBV25-1 and TRBJ2-7, with a weak D call TRBD1 (5 bases). V lost 6 bases, J lost 6 bases, and 18 bases lay in between. The length of the CDR3 is 14 residues. The germline V gene encodes CDR1 MGHDK and CDR2 SYGVNS. CDR3 sequence (DNA): TGTGCCAGCAGCAAAGTGGCAGGGTGGGGCGAGCAGTACTTC. As protein: CASSKVAGWGEQYF.

This chain joins TRBV7-8 and TRBJ2-1; 9 nucleotides match TRBD2. The CDR3 extends over 16 amino acids. Germline values: CDR1 SGHVS, CDR2 FQNEAQ. V lost 5 bases and J lost 3; bases outside the gene matches: 8. CDR3 sequence: CASSGRAGGVYNEQFF. CDR3 sequence (DNA): TGTGCCAGCAGCGGACGAGCGGGAGGCGTCTACAATGAGCAGTTCTTC.

Of note for this clone: In the same sample, other DNA sequences code for this CDR3. This chain connects TRBV4-1 to TRBJ2-7; 10 bases fit TRBD1. V shed 0 bases, J shed 2 bases, and the junction held 1 base outside the gene matches. This CDR3 region has 15 residues. Germline assignment: CDR1 MGHRA and CDR2 YSYEKL. The DNA of the CDR3 is TGCGCCAGCAGCCAAGAAGGGACAGGGGCCTACGAGCAGTACTTC. This translates into CASSQEGTGAYEQYF.

The chain employs TRBV28 and TRBJ2-7; D unresolved. Germline-derived CDR1 and CDR2 are MDHEN and SYDVKM. V lost 4 bases, J lost 3 bases, and 10 bases lay in between. The CDR3 covers 13 residues. The CDR3 spells CASSYGLVYEQYF. CDR3 bases: TGTGCCAGCAGTTACGGGTTAGTCTACGAGCAGTACTTC. The full variable domain, in which reference TRBV28 and TRBJ2-7 provide the parts outside the CDR3, is DVKVTQSSRYLVKRTGEKVFLECVQDMDHENMFWYRQDPGLGLRLIYFSYDVKMKEKGDIPEGYSVSREKKERFSLILESASTNQTSMYLCASSYGLVYEQYFGPGTRLTVT.

The chain carries TRBV4-2 and TRBJ1-6; 10 bases are shared with TRBD1. The CDR3 runs 15 residues. Trimming took 2 bases from V and 9 from J; bases not matched to a gene: 4. Germline CDR1 reads LGHNA; CDR2 reads YNFKEQ. CDR3 residues: CASSQPDRGASPLHF. CDR3 DNA: TGTGCCAGCAGCCAACCGGACAGGGGGGCTTCACCCCTCCACTTT.

The rearrangement links TRBV19 to TRBJ1-4; 8 bases agree with TRBD1. V lost 5 bases and J lost 10; bases outside the gene matches: 6. Germline loops: CDR1 LNHDA, CDR2 SQIVND (reference sequence). The CDR3 runs 13 residues. CDR3 protein: CASSWQGAGKLFF. The CDR3, as DNA: TGTGCCAGTAGTTGGCAGGGGGCAGGAAAACTGTTTTTT.

The J gene is TRBJ1-4, the V gene TRBV4-3; 9 bases map to TRBD1. The V gene's germline CDR1 is LGHNA and CDR2 YSLEER. The CDR3 covers 17 residues. V dropped 0 bases and J dropped 5; count of bases not matched to a gene: 7. DNA for the CDR3: TGCGCCAGCAGCCAAGAAGGGACAGGGCGTCGGAATGAAAAACTGTTTTTT. Translation: CASSQEGTGRRNEKLFF.

J is TRBJ1-2 and V is TRBV18, with a possible D match to TRBD1 (6 bases). Germline V gene sequence: CDR1 KGHSH, CDR2 LQKENI. V was shortened by 0 bases and J by 4 bases, with 12 bases between the two germline ends. The CDR3 is 15 residues long. The CDR3 loop reads CASSPPTGYGYGYTF. CDR3 nucleotides: TGTGCCAGCTCACCACCTACAGGGTACGGCTATGGCTACACCTTC.

The V gene is TRBV11-2, the J gene TRBJ2-2, with D perhaps TRBD1 (6 bases). The CDR3 runs 14 residues. Germline lookup yields CDR1 SGHAT and CDR2 FQNNGV. The ends were cut back, 0 bases at V and 8 bases at J, with 10 bases in the middle. As DNA, the CDR3 is TGTGCCAGCAGCTTAGATATAACAGGGGGGGAGCTGTTTTTT. It yields the protein CASSLDITGGELFF.

V usage is TRBV19 and J usage is TRBJ1-2, with 9 bases aligning to TRBD1. The V and J ends lost 11 bases and 7 bases, in that order; junction bases with no gene match: 11. Germline V gene data show CDR1 as LNHDA and CDR2 as SQIVND (reference sequence). CDR3 length: 13 residues. In DNA, the CDR3 is TGTGCCTGCCGGACAGGGGTGAGGGGTGGCTACACCTTC. This encodes CACRTGVRGGYTF.

The CDR3 DNA reads TGTGCCAGCAGTGAGCTGGTAGAGTCTAACTATGGCTACACCTTC. The encoded protein is CASSELVESNYGYTF. The V call is TRBV6-1, the J call TRBJ1-2; no clear D. Trimming took 3 bases from V and 0 from J, leaving 11 bases between them. Per the germline V gene, CDR1 is MNHNS and CDR2 is SASEGT. CDR3 length: 15 amino acids.

CDR3 in DNA: TGTGCCAGCCGAACAGGGGGAAGAAACTATGGCTACACCTTC. It specifies CASRTGGRNYGYTF. This chain uses TRBV19 with TRBJ1-2, with TRBD1 identical over 8 bases. Germline trimming cut 9 bases from V and 2 bases from J; bases unmatched to any gene: 8. The CDR3 is made up of 14 amino acids. Germline values: CDR1 LNHDA, CDR2 SQIVND (reference sequence).

The rearrangement links TRBV4-2 to TRBJ2-1; 10 nucleotides match TRBD1. The J segment lost 7 bases and the V segment lost 4 bases, leaving 13 bases of the junction unmatched. CDR3 length: 17 residues. The V gene's germline CDR1 is LGHNA and CDR2 YNFKEQ. This CDR3 is CASSRPLPGTGVNEQFF. For the CDR3, the DNA is TGTGCCAGCAGCCGACCTCTCCCCGGGACAGGGGTGAATGAGCAGTTCTTC.

The genes are TRBV6-5 and TRBJ1-1; TRBD1 agrees at 7 bases. The CDR3 extends over 14 amino acids. V dropped 4 bases and J dropped 1; count of bases not matched to a gene: 3. The germline CDR1 and CDR2 sequences are MNHEY and SVGAGI. CDR3: CASSSWTGNTEAFF. The CDR3 region has the DNA TGTGCCAGCAGTTCATGGACAGGGAACACTGAAGCTTTCTTT.

This sequence joins TRBV19 and TRBJ2-1; 8 bases agree with TRBD1. Germline trimming cut 7 bases from V and 5 bases from J; bases unmatched to any gene: 10. The V gene's germline CDR1 is LNHDA and CDR2 SQIVND (reference sequence). This CDR3 contains 15 residues. The CDR3 is CASNPTGQVHNEQFF. CDR3 sequence (DNA): TGTGCCAGTAATCCAACGGGACAGGTACACAATGAGCAGTTCTTC.

This chain uses TRBV5-1 with TRBJ2-3; D is unclear. CDR1 is SGHRS and CDR2 is YFSETQ in the germline V gene. This CDR3 is built from 16 residues. Trimming pared 2 bases from V and 4 bases from J, leaving 17 bases between. CDR3 DNA sequence: TGCGCCAGCAGCTTAGAGTTGGTCTACCGGGCAGATACGCAGTATTTT. This codes for CASSLELVYRADTQYF.